This TCR beta chain was sequenced during a study of blood T cell repertoires in COVID-19. The overall study: Spain, Italy and the United States supplied samples that represented acute and convalescent COVID-19.

Germline V gene sequence: CDR1 SGHNT, CDR2 YYREEE (reference sequence). V was cut by 5 bases and J by 4 bases, with 7 bases left in between. The CDR3 spans 12 residues. Methods used by the authors: Reference gene primer amplification gave nucleated cell count estimates. Profiled with immunoSEQ multiplex PCR; TCRdb holds only in-frame clones, not every one. D and trimming were read from the DNA, whereas the V and J calls and clone size are those reported in that table. Here the sample spans approximately 200,000 clones, 80% to 85% being singletons. The source is a woman between 25 and 40 years old who had recovered from COVID-19. The sequencing sample was made of peripheral blood. This chain links TRBV5-4 with TRBJ2-1; D is uncertain. The CDR3 reads CASRESYNEQFF. DNA of the CDR3: TGTGCCAGCAGGGAGAGTTACAATGAGCAGTTCTTC.